These 14 T cell receptor beta chains came from one sample sequenced in a study of shared clonotypes between healthy human individuals. The repertoire was sequenced with immunoSEQ multiplex PCR; TCRdb's copy has only in-frame clones and lacks some. The repertoire holds about 710,000 clones, with around three quarters as singletons. The sequenced sample consisted of memory CD4+ T cells sorted from blood. Subset denoted: CD45RA-negative fraction. The receptors shown here come from a woman in her twenties or thirties in good health.

The chain employs TRBV27 and TRBJ2-5, with TRBD1 matching 11 bases. Germline CDR1 reads MNHEY; CDR2 reads SMNVEV (reference sequence). The ends lost 2 bases at V and 1 base at J; junction bases unmatched: 3. The CDR3 length is 16 residues. CDR3 sequence (DNA): TGTGCCAGCAGTTTAGGGGGGACAGGGGGCCAAGAGACCCAGTACTTC. It encodes CASSLGGTGGQETQYF.

This clone was seen only once. This chain connects TRBV28 to TRBJ1-5; no firm D call. The CDR3 sequence is 14 residues long. CDR1 is MDHEN, CDR2 SYDVKM, per germline. Trimming removed 5 bases at V and 5 bases at J, with 13 bases between. CDR3 in amino acids: CASSLLFGHQPQHF. In DNA form, the CDR3 reads TGTGCCAGCAGTCTCCTGTTCGGGCATCAGCCCCAGCATTTT.

The chain uses TRBV25-1 and TRBJ2-2; a weak D match, TRBD1 (5 bases). Trimming cost V 9 bases and J 2 bases, with 13 bases left between them. The CDR3 covers 14 residues. In germline, CDR1 is MGHDK, CDR2 SYGVNS. CDR3 bases: TGTGCCAGTACAGCCAGGGTAAACACCGGGGAGCTGTTTTTT. Translating it yields CASTARVNTGELFF.

The V call is TRBV28, the J call TRBJ2-3; 8 nucleotides align to TRBD2. The germline gives CDR1 MDHEN, CDR2 SYDVKM. The CDR3 runs to 17 residues. V lost 7 bases, J lost 1 base, and 13 bases stayed unmatched. CDR3: CASTPATGTRGTDTQYF. CDR3 DNA sequence: TGTGCCAGCACTCCTGCTACTGGGACTAGGGGCACAGATACGCAGTATTTT.

The V gene is TRBV5-1, the J gene TRBJ2-3; D is uncertain. CDR1 and CDR2 from the germline V gene are SGHRS and YFSETQ. Trimming removed 1 base from V and 4 bases from J, with 13 bases in between. The CDR3 loop spans 15 amino acids. CDR3 amino acids: CASSLRSGGADTQYF. The CDR3 region has the DNA TGCGCCAGCAGCTTGCGCTCAGGTGGTGCAGATACGCAGTATTTT.

This chain connects TRBV2 to TRBJ2-7; TRBD1 is a possible D gene (7 bases). Germline CDR1 SNHLY, CDR2 FYNNEI. This CDR3 has 12 residues. Trimming left V 6 bases short and J 7 bases short, with 13 bases between. In nucleotides, the CDR3 is TGTGCCAGCAGAGGAGGGGGCGGGGAGCAGTACTTC. This codes for CASRGGGGEQYF.

J is TRBJ2-3 and V is TRBV28; 10 nucleotides match TRBD2. The CDR3 loop spans 17 amino acids. V trimming: 5 bases; J trimming: 6 bases; junction bases outside the gene matches: 14. Germline CDR1 and CDR2: MDHEN and SYDVKM. The CDR3 is CASSTSSGRGGGDTQYF. The CDR3 DNA follows: TGTGCCAGCAGTACTTCTAGCGGGAGAGGGGGTGGGGATACGCAGTATTTT.

The CDR3 nucleotides read TGCGCCAGCAGCTTGGACAGGAATGAGCAGTTCTTC. It encodes CASSLDRNEQFF. J is TRBJ2-1 and V is TRBV5-1; TRBD1 might be the D (5 bases). The germline CDR1 and CDR2 sequences are SGHRS and YFSETQ. V was clipped by 0 bases and J by 7 bases, with 5 bases between them. This CDR3 comprises 12 residues.

The chain joins TRBV28 to TRBJ2-7, with 14 bases fitting TRBD2. This CDR3 has 17 amino acids. J was trimmed by 3 bases and V by 2 bases; bases with no gene match: 6. Germline values: CDR1 MDHEN, CDR2 SYDVKM. For the CDR3, the DNA is TGTGCCAGCAGTTTACTCAAGACTAGCGGGAGGGACTACGAGCAGTACTTC. Translated: CASSLLKTSGRDYEQYF.

This clone was detected a few times. This chain joins TRBV28 and TRBJ2-1, with TRBD1 matching over 9 bases. V gave up 7 bases and J gave up 8 bases; unmatched junction bases: 15. The CDR3 runs to 16 residues. Germline V gene data show CDR1 as MDHEN and CDR2 as SYDVKM. The CDR3: CASMVYGTGGIHEQFF. The CDR3 DNA reads as TGTGCCAGCATGGTTTATGGAACAGGGGGCATCCATGAGCAGTTCTTC. Together with reference TRBV28 and TRBJ2-1, the CDR3 gives the full variable domain: DVKVTQSSRYLVKRTGEKVFLECVQDMDHENMFWYRQDPGLGLRLIYFSYDVKMKEKGDIPEGYSVSREKKERFSLILESASTNQTSMYLCASMVYGTGGIHEQFFGPGTRLTVL.

This clone was recorded a few times. The chain couples TRBV28 to TRBJ1-2; 8 bases fit TRBD1. Germline V gene sequence: CDR1 MDHEN, CDR2 SYDVKM. V lost 6 bases, J lost 5 bases, and 5 bases stayed unmatched. CDR3 length equals 13 residues. The chain's CDR3 is CASSGQGVYGYTF. DNA for the CDR3: TGTGCCAGCAGCGGACAGGGAGTATATGGCTACACCTTC.

This rearrangement joins TRBV5-7 to TRBJ2-1; 10 nucleotides align to TRBD2. TRBV5-7 carries the ORF label, with uncertain function. V trimming: 3 bases; J trimming: 10 bases; junction bases outside the gene matches: 10. The CDR3 runs 15 residues. The CDR3 DNA reads as TGTGCCAGCAGCTACCAGCGGGAGGGCCAGGGAGAGCAGTTCTTC. It encodes CASSYQREGQGEQFF.

The J gene is TRBJ2-5, the V gene TRBV2; a possible D gene is TRBD1 (6 bases). The CDR3 length is 13 residues. Germline-derived CDR1 and CDR2 are SNHLY and FYNNEI. V gave up 7 bases and J gave up 1 base, with 10 bases separating them. The CDR3 protein is CASTGQLQETQYF. The CDR3 DNA reads as TGTGCCAGCACCGGACAGCTCCAAGAGACCCAGTACTTC.

This chain connects TRBV5-8 to TRBJ2-3, with D possibly being TRBD1 (5 bases). Germline V gene data show CDR1 as SGHTS and CDR2 as YDEGEE. CDR3 length: 14 residues. Trimming stripped 4 bases from V and 5 bases from J, with 14 bases between. CDR3 residues: CASSRQGLRDTQYF. The CDR3 bases are TGTGCCAGCAGCCGTCAGGGATTGAGAGATACGCAGTATTTT.